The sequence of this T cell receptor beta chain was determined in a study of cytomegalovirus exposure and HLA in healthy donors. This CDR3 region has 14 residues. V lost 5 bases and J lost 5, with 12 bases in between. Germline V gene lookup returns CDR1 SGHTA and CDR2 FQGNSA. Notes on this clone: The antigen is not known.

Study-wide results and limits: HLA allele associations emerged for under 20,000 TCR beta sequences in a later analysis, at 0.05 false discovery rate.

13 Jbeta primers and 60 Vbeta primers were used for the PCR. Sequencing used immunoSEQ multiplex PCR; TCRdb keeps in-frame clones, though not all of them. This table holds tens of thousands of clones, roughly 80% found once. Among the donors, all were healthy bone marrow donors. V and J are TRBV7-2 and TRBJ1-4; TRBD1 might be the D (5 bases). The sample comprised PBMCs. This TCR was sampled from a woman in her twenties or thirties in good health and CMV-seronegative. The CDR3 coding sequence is TGTGCCAGCAGCCCGGACACCTCGAATGAAAAACTGTTTTTT. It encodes CASSPDTSNEKLFF.